The next 15 T cell receptor beta chains were all read from a single sample in a study of cytotoxic CD8 clonotypes in ibrutinib-treated CLL (dated by TCRdb to about 2021). Receptor amplification or capture employed the immunoSEQ multiplex PCR assay. Not all clones reach the TCRdb copy of this immuneACCESS table, which keeps in-frame sequences only. Checked studies attribute under half of the gap to unresolved V genes and leave the rest unexplained. This sample gives 150,000 or so clones in total; roughly 84% of them show up just once. The top ten clonotypes cover about 3% of the sample. The time point label on this specimen signifies: progressive disease on ibrutinib. Specimen: PBMCs, collected at disease progression, from a patient treated with ibrutinib. The receptors were gathered from a human donor with chronic lymphocytic leukemia.

The J gene is TRBJ2-2, the V gene TRBV21-1; the table's TRBD1 call for D was not verified on the DNA. TRBV21-1 is a recognized pseudogene. CDR3 length: 19 residues. The CDR3: CASTEEGQGDSRNTGELFF. Written as DNA, the CDR3 is TGTGCCAGCACCGAAGAGGGACAGGGGGACTCTAGGAACACCGGGGAGCTGTTTTTT.

The chain links TRBV12-5 to TRBJ1-5, with D maybe TRBD1 (6 bases). Germline values: CDR1 LGHNT, CDR2 FRNRAP. CDR3 length equals 15 residues. Between the trimmed V and J ends, which lost 5 bases and 1 base, there was a span of 12 bases. The CDR3 DNA follows: TGTGCTAGTGGTATACAGGGAAGGAGCAATCAGCCCCAGCATTTT. Translated: CASGIQGRSNQPQHF.

This chain links TRBV5-1 with TRBJ2-1; 8 positions agree with TRBD2. Trimming removed 5 bases from V and 8 bases from J; junction bases left unmatched: 18. Per the germline V gene, CDR1 is SGHRS and CDR2 is YFSETQ. CDR3 size: 17 residues. DNA for the CDR3: TGCGCCAGCAGACCAGGGATGGGAGCGGGAGTTGTCGATGAGCAGTTCTTC. This codes for CASRPGMGAGVVDEQFF.

The chain uses TRBV7-8 and TRBJ2-2, with a tentative D call TRBD2 (5 bases). The CDR3 covers 16 residues. Germline CDR1 SGHVS, CDR2 FQNEAQ. The ends were cut back, 2 bases at V and 2 bases at J, with 12 bases in the middle. CDR3 in DNA: TGTGCCAGCAGCTTATTAATAGCGTACAACACCGGGGAGCTGTTTTTT. Translated: CASSLLIAYNTGELFF.

The chain employs TRBV19 and TRBJ2-7; 13 nucleotides agree with TRBD2. In germline, CDR1 is LNHDA, CDR2 SQIVND (reference sequence). V was pared by 0 bases and J by 7 bases, with 6 bases of the junction left unmatched. This CDR3 has 16 residues. The CDR3 reads CASSIDTSGRASEQYF. As DNA, the CDR3 is TGTGCCAGTAGTATAGATACTAGCGGGAGGGCCTCTGAGCAGTACTTC.

J is TRBJ2-1 and V is TRBV7-2, with a possible D match to TRBD2 (5 bases). There are 13 residues in the CDR3. Trimming cost V 7 bases and J 6 bases, with 13 bases left between them. Germline V gives CDR1 SGHTA, CDR2 FQGNSA. CDR3 DNA sequence: TGTGCCAGCACCCCGGACTGGTTCAATGAGCAGTTCTTC. Translated: CASTPDWFNEQFF.

The chain joins TRBV11-3 to TRBJ2-2, with TRBD2 identical over 8 bases. The germline V gene has CDR1 SGHNT and CDR2 YENEEA. The junction had 7 bases not matched to a gene; V was cut back by 0 bases and J by 4 bases. The CDR3 has 17 residues. CDR3 sequence reads: CASSLDRGGPRTGELFF. The CDR3 DNA sequence: TGTGCCAGCAGCTTAGATCGCGGGGGGCCTCGCACCGGGGAGCTGTTTTTT.

CDR3 region: CASSLSGRGRDTEAFF. The DNA of the CDR3 is TGTGCCAGCAGTTTATCGGGCAGGGGCAGGGACACTGAAGCTTTCTTT. The V gene is TRBV28, the J gene TRBJ1-1, with D possibly TRBD1 on 6 matching bases. Per the germline V gene, CDR1 is MDHEN and CDR2 is SYDVKM. V lost 1 base to trimming and J lost 3 bases, with 15 bases between them. This CDR3 is built from 16 residues. Complete variable domain (other parts from reference TRBV28 and TRBJ1-1): DVKVTQSSRYLVKRTGEKVFLECVQDMDHENMFWYRQDPGLGLRLIYFSYDVKMKEKGDIPEGYSVSREKKERFSLILESASTNQTSMYLCASSLSGRGRDTEAFFGQGTRLTVV.

The chain combines TRBV9 with TRBJ2-3; 8 bases agree with TRBD1. The CDR3 is made up of 15 amino acids. The J segment lost 9 bases and the V segment lost 0 bases, leaving 9 bases of the junction unmatched. Germline V gene lookup returns CDR1 SGDLS and CDR2 YYNGEE. The CDR3 DNA follows: TGTGCCAGCAGCGTAGTTGGGGAGCAGGGGGCCACGCAGTATTTT. It specifies CASSVVGEQGATQYF.

J is TRBJ2-5 and V is TRBV4-1, with 9 bases lining up with TRBD2. Germline loops: CDR1 MGHRA, CDR2 YSYEKL. This CDR3 region has 15 residues. After removal of 3 bases from V and 4 bases from J, the junction contained 6 bases not matched to a gene. CDR3 coding DNA: TGCGCCAGCAGCCAGATTAGCGGGAGTCGAGAGACCCAGTACTTC. This encodes CASSQISGSRETQYF.

In DNA, the CDR3 is TGTGCCAGCCAAGGGGAGTCTGACGAGCAGTACTTC. Its translation is CASQGESDEQYF. The rearrangement joins TRBV7-8 to TRBJ2-7, with D possibly called TRBD1 or TRBD2 (5 bases each). CDR1 and CDR2 (germline): SGHVS, FQNEAQ. The CDR3 has 12 residues. Trimming left V 8 bases short and J 5 bases short, with 13 bases between. The full variable domain, rest sourced from reference TRBV7-8 and TRBJ2-7, is GAGVSQSPRYKVAKRGQDVALRCDPISGHVSLFWYQQALGQGPEFLTYFQNEAQLDKSGLPSDRFFAERPEGSVSTLKIQRTQQEDSAVYLCASQGESDEQYFGPGTRLTVT.

The chain recombines TRBV13 with TRBJ2-5, with D perhaps being TRBD1 or TRBD2 (5 bases each). The germline V and J ends were trimmed by 5 bases and 5 bases, with 21 bases remaining between them. In germline, CDR1 is PRHDT, CDR2 FYEKMQ (reference sequence). This CDR3 has 16 residues. The CDR3: CASSPPAPGLGETQYF. CDR3 bases: TGTGCCAGCAGCCCCCCGGCCCCGGGGCTCGGGGAGACCCAGTACTTC.

J is TRBJ2-5 and V is TRBV6-1; 9 bases map to TRBD2. Germline CDR1 MNHNS, CDR2 SASEGT. V lost 4 bases to trimming and J lost 5 bases; unmatched junction nucleotides: 8. CDR3 length equals 15 residues. CDR3 protein: CASSVRAGGGETQYF. DNA for the CDR3: TGTGCCAGCAGTGTTCGCGCGGGAGGGGGTGAGACCCAGTACTTC.

This clone has only one observation. The J gene is TRBJ1-5, the V gene TRBV19; 8 nucleotides agree with TRBD1. J lost 2 bases, V lost 5 bases, and 11 bases had no gene match. The CDR3 is 17 residues long. CDR1 is LNHDA and CDR2 is SQIVND in the germline V gene (reference sequence). The CDR3: CASSARDRGKGNQPQHF. The CDR3 nucleotides read TGTGCCAGTAGTGCCCGCGACAGGGGTAAAGGCAATCAGCCCCAGCATTTT.

The CDR3 coding sequence is TGTGCCAGCCAACCCATGGGACGTCGTGGGGAAGCTTTCTTT. This gives the protein CASQPMGRRGEAFF. This chain joins TRBV6-5 and TRBJ1-1; a possible D gene is TRBD1 (5 bases). V lost 8 bases and J lost 8, with 21 bases in between. The V gene's germline CDR1 is MNHEY and CDR2 SVGAGI. The CDR3 runs 14 residues.